This passage covers 28 T cell receptor beta chains from one sample sequenced in a study of blood T cell repertoires in COVID-19. Using immunoSEQ multiplex PCR, the repertoire was profiled, and TCRdb retains in-frame clones only, with some absent. The sample records 250,000 or so clones, about 80% being singletons. Sequencing used PBMCs or T cells enriched from blood (not recorded which). These receptor sequences come from a man aged 45-65 years who had recovered from COVID-19.

The chain couples TRBV12-5 to TRBJ1-4; a possible D gene is TRBD1 (5 bases). Per the germline V gene, CDR1 is LGHNT and CDR2 is FRNRAP. There are 13 residues in the CDR3. V was clipped by 0 bases and J by 11 bases, with 10 bases between them. CDR3 sequence (DNA): TGTGCTAGTGGTTTGGTATCGGGGGGGAAACTGTTTTTT. Encoded protein: CASGLVSGGKLFF.

This chain links TRBV7-8 with TRBJ2-5, with 7 bases lining up with TRBD1. V dropped 5 bases and J dropped 5; count of bases not matched to a gene: 11. Germline CDR1 and CDR2: SGHVS and FQNEAQ. This CDR3 is built from 15 residues. In DNA form, the CDR3 reads TGTGCCAGCAGCCAAATCACAGGGGCGGTTGAGACCCAGTACTTC. It specifies CASSQITGAVETQYF.

The rearrangement joins TRBV5-4 to TRBJ1-4, with 7 bases that match TRBD1. Looked up from germline, CDR1 is SGHNT and CDR2 is YYREEE (reference sequence). The CDR3 totals 20 residues. V shed 4 bases and J 0 bases; nucleotides not matched to a gene: 18. CDR3 loop: CASSDLDRSGLRATNEKLFF. CDR3 bases: TGTGCCAGCAGCGATCTGGACAGGTCAGGTCTTAGGGCAACTAATGAAAAACTGTTTTTT.

This chain joins TRBV11-2 and TRBJ2-1, with 13 nucleotides matching TRBD2. The V segment lost 1 base and the J segment 14 bases; nucleotides outside the gene matches: 5. Germline V gene data show CDR1 as SGHAT and CDR2 as FQNNGV. The CDR3 loop spans 14 amino acids. CDR3: CASSLGTSGSGKFF. The CDR3, as DNA: TGTGCCAGCAGCTTAGGGACTAGCGGGAGTGGAAAGTTCTTC.

The chain combines TRBV5-1 with TRBJ1-1; 9 positions match TRBD1. CDR1 and CDR2 from the germline V gene are SGHRS and YFSETQ. The J segment lost 0 bases and the V segment lost 6 bases, leaving 6 bases of the junction unmatched. The length of the CDR3 is 15 residues. The DNA of the CDR3 is TGCGCCAGCATGGAACAGGGGGCCTTGAACACTGAAGCTTTCTTT. Encoded protein: CASMEQGALNTEAFF.

J is TRBJ2-3 and V is TRBV29-1; D is uncertain. The CDR3 consists of 15 residues. V lost 0 bases, J lost 6 bases, and 16 bases lay in between. Germline V gene sequence: CDR1 SQVTM, CDR2 ANQGSEA. CDR3 nucleotide sequence: TGCAGCGTTGAAGATTTTACCGCAGGTTTTGATACGCAGTATTTT. Protein: CSVEDFTAGFDTQYF.

V usage is TRBV27 and J usage is TRBJ1-2, with 9 positions matching TRBD1. This CDR3 region has 16 residues. Trimming took 0 bases from V and 9 from J; bases not matched to a gene: 11. The germline CDR1 and CDR2 sequences are MNHEY and SMNVEV (reference sequence). The CDR3 DNA follows: TGTGCCAGCAGTTTATCGTCAACCGGGACAGGGTGGAGCTACACCTTC. Translating it yields CASSLSSTGTGWSYTF.

V usage is TRBV19 and J usage is TRBJ2-7, with 7 bases lining up with TRBD1. This CDR3 has 14 amino acids. V was pared by 5 bases and J by 2 bases, with 6 bases of the junction left unmatched. Per germline, CDR1 LNHDA and CDR2 SQIVND (reference sequence). The CDR3 region is CASSQPGQPYEQYF. The CDR3 coding sequence is TGTGCCAGTAGTCAACCGGGACAGCCCTACGAGCAGTACTTC.

This clone has only a few counts. For the CDR3, the DNA is TGTGCCAGCAGTGGCGGGGCAGGGAGGACTGAAGCTTTCTTT. The encoded protein is CASSGGAGRTEAFF. This rearrangement joins TRBV2 to TRBJ1-1, with TRBD1 as a possible D gene (5 bases). This CDR3 region has 14 residues. CDR1 and CDR2 from the germline V gene are SNHLY and FYNNEI. Trimming took off 4 bases at V and 5 bases at J, with 14 bases between the two ends.

This chain joins TRBV6-1 and TRBJ1-6; tentative D call: TRBD1 (6 bases). Germline CDR1 MNHNS, CDR2 SASEGT. The V gene lost 1 base and the J gene lost 0 bases, with 10 bases spanning the gap. CDR3 length: 17 amino acids. The CDR3 bases are TGTGCCAGCAGTGAAGAGGGGACAAGCTCCTATAATTCACCCCTCCACTTT. This gives the protein CASSEEGTSSYNSPLHF.

The chain recombines TRBV11-3 with TRBJ1-1, with a weak D call TRBD1 (6 bases). The CDR3 contains 11 residues. CDR1 is SGHNT and CDR2 is YENEEA in the germline V gene. Trimming took off 3 bases at V and 8 bases at J, with 7 bases between the two ends. In nucleotides, the CDR3 is TGTGCCAGCAGCTTCAGGGGCGAAGCTTTCTTT. As protein: CASSFRGEAFF.

This chain joins TRBV9 and TRBJ1-1; D is perhaps TRBD1 (6 bases). Trimming stripped 3 bases from V and 4 bases from J, with 13 bases between. CDR3 length equals 14 residues. Germline assignment: CDR1 SGDLS and CDR2 YYNGEE. This CDR3 reads CASSATGLGTEAFF. For the CDR3, the DNA is TGTGCCAGCAGCGCTACAGGGCTAGGCACTGAAGCTTTCTTT. Looking up the rest from reference TRBV9 and TRBJ1-1 gives the full variable domain: DSGVTQTPKHLITATGQRVTLRCSPRSGDLSVYWYQQSLDQGLQFLIQYYNGEERAKGNILERFSAQQFPDLHSELNLSSLELGDSALYFCASSATGLGTEAFFGQGTRLTVV.

The chain joins TRBV19 to TRBJ1-3; D perhaps matches TRBD1 (6 bases). CDR3 length: 18 amino acids. Germline CDR1 and CDR2: LNHDA and SQIVND (reference sequence). Deletions cut 0 bases from V and 5 bases from J, with 20 bases between. CDR3 DNA sequence: TGTGCCAGTAGTATAGATCGGACCGGGACAACCACCCGAAACACCATATATTTT. Translating it yields CASSIDRTGTTTRNTIYF. The full variable domain, with the rest looked up from reference TRBV19 and TRBJ1-3, is DGGITQSPKYLFRKEGQNVTLSCEQNLNHDAMYWYRQDPGQGLRLIYYSQIVNDFQKGDIAEGYSVSREKKESFPLTVTSAQKNPTAFYLCASSIDRTGTTTRNTIYFGEGSWLTVV.

The chain employs TRBV6-4 and TRBJ2-3; possible D gene TRBD2, 5 bases. Trimming shortened V by 2 bases and J by 4 bases, and 10 bases separated the two germline ends. The CDR3 length is 14 residues. Germline CDR1 is MRHNA and CDR2 is SNTAGT. This CDR3 reads CASSDTRFSDTQYF. The CDR3 DNA reads TGTGCCAGCAGTGACACTAGATTTTCAGATACGCAGTATTTT.

The chain uses TRBV5-4 and TRBJ2-2, with TRBD2 as a possible D gene (7 bases). The germline gives CDR1 SGHNT, CDR2 YYREEE (reference sequence). The length of the CDR3 is 17 residues. Trimming pared 4 bases from V and 4 bases from J, leaving 20 bases between. The CDR3 DNA follows: TGTGCCAGCAGCCCAGGGGTCCCAAGGGGGGGCACCGGGGAGCTGTTTTTT. It translates to CASSPGVPRGGTGELFF. The full variable domain, in which reference TRBV5-4 and TRBJ2-2 provide the parts outside the CDR3, is ETGVTQSPTHLIKTRGQQVTLRCSSQSGHNTVSWYQQALGQGPQFIFQYYREEENGRGNFPPRFSGLQFPNYSSELNVNALELDDSALYLCASSPGVPRGGTGELFFGEGSRLTVL.

The rearrangement uses TRBV5-1 and TRBJ2-7; 7 nucleotides align to TRBD1. Germline V gene lookup returns CDR1 SGHRS and CDR2 YFSETQ. Trimming cost V 0 bases and J 5 bases; bases outside gene matches: 5. The length of the CDR3 is 14 residues. This CDR3 reads CASSLGGGFNEQYF. The CDR3 DNA reads as TGCGCCAGCAGCTTGGGAGGGGGCTTCAACGAGCAGTACTTC.

This chain links TRBV11-3 with TRBJ2-1, with a weak D call TRBD2 (6 bases). The CDR3 sequence is 15 residues long. The V end was cut by 5 bases, the J end by 4 bases, with 15 bases between. Germline V CDR1 and CDR2: SGHNT, YENEEA. CDR3 DNA sequence: TGTGCCAGCAGCCTCGGGACTGCGACGTACAATGAGCAGTTCTTC. Amino acids: CASSLGTATYNEQFF.

The chain links TRBV6-2 or TRBV6-3 to TRBJ2-1; 7 bases map to TRBD2. CDR1 MNHEY and CDR2 SVGEGT come from the germline V gene. The V segment lost 4 bases and the J segment 10 bases; nucleotides outside the gene matches: 10. This CDR3 has 14 amino acids. The CDR3 loop reads CASSFLSGTAEQFF. CDR3 coding DNA: TGTGCCAGCAGTTTCCTCAGCGGGACGGCCGAGCAGTTCTTC.

J is TRBJ2-1 and V is TRBV2; the match to TRBD1 covers 7 bases. Germline CDR1 reads SNHLY; CDR2 reads FYNNEI. The CDR3 is 14 amino acids. J was trimmed by 4 bases and V by 6 bases; bases with no gene match: 6. The CDR3 bases are TGTGCCAGCAGACCCGGACAGGCATACAATGAGCAGTTCTTC. The encoded protein is CASRPGQAYNEQFF.

This clone came up a few times. The chain combines TRBV28 with TRBJ2-7; 8 nucleotides line up with TRBD2. The CDR3 loop spans 15 amino acids. Losses at the gene ends were 8 bases for V and 2 bases for J; bases not matched to a gene: 11. Germline V gene data show CDR1 as MDHEN and CDR2 as SYDVKM. CDR3 in amino acids: CASAGRDHRPYEQYF. Here the CDR3 DNA reads TGTGCCAGCGCCGGGAGGGACCATCGCCCCTACGAGCAGTACTTC. Full variable domain (missing parts from reference TRBV28 and TRBJ2-7): DVKVTQSSRYLVKRTGEKVFLECVQDMDHENMFWYRQDPGLGLRLIYFSYDVKMKEKGDIPEGYSVSREKKERFSLILESASTNQTSMYLCASAGRDHRPYEQYFGPGTRLTVT.

V gene TRBV28 combines with J gene TRBJ2-2; possible D gene TRBD2, 6 bases. The CDR3 totals 15 residues. V was trimmed by 3 bases and J by 4 bases, leaving 12 bases between them. Per the germline V gene, CDR1 is MDHEN and CDR2 is SYDVKM. CDR3 sequence: CASSFMVGGTGELFF. CDR3 nucleotides: TGTGCCAGCAGTTTTATGGTGGGGGGCACCGGGGAGCTGTTTTTT.

This chain links TRBV7-3 with TRBJ1-1; 8 bases map to TRBD1. In germline, CDR1 is SGHTA, CDR2 FQGTGA. The J segment lost 4 bases and the V segment lost 5 bases, leaving 9 bases of the junction unmatched. The CDR3 length is 15 residues. CDR3 bases: TGTGCCAGCAGCCCCACAGGGGGGCCGGGCACTGAAGCTTTCTTT. Amino acids: CASSPTGGPGTEAFF.

The CDR3, as DNA: TGTGCCAGCAGCTTTACCGGGACTAGCTCCTTAAAGCAGTTCTTC. It codes for CASSFTGTSSLKQFF. The V call is TRBV7-2, the J call TRBJ2-1; 9 nucleotides align to TRBD2. The CDR3 runs to 15 residues. V shed 3 bases and J 11 bases; nucleotides not matched to a gene: 11. CDR1 and CDR2 from the germline V gene are SGHTA and FQGNSA.

This clone was seen a single time. The chain recombines TRBV6-2 or TRBV6-3 with TRBJ2-1; 9 bases match TRBD2. CDR1 and CDR2 from the germline V gene are MNHEY and SVGEGT. This CDR3 is built from 15 residues. V dropped 7 bases and J dropped 1; count of bases not matched to a gene: 5. The CDR3 here is CASTPSGKSYNEQFF. DNA for the CDR3: TGTGCCAGCACCCCTAGCGGGAAGTCCTACAATGAGCAGTTCTTC.

The table lists this clone with a few counts. The chain is built from TRBV27 and TRBJ1-1; TRBD1 matches 7 bases. The CDR3 has 14 amino acids. The germline gives CDR1 MNHEY, CDR2 SMNVEV (reference sequence). The trim removed 4 bases at V and 1 base at J, leaving 3 bases unmatched. DNA for the CDR3: TGTGCCAGCAGTTCCAGGGGGTGGAACACTGAAGCTTTCTTT. This codes for CASSSRGWNTEAFF.

The CDR3 loop is CATSAAGGHNEQFF. The DNA for the CDR3 is TGTGCCACCAGTGCGGCGGGGGGGCATAATGAGCAGTTCTTC. The V call is TRBV24-1, the J call TRBJ2-1, with 9 bases matching TRBD2. The CDR3 consists of 14 residues. V lost 5 bases and J lost 7; bases outside the gene matches: 5. Germline V gene sequence: CDR1 KGHDR, CDR2 SFDVKD.

The gene calls are TRBV12-3 or TRBV12-4 and TRBJ1-3; D gene ambiguous. The CDR3 extends over 12 amino acids. V was cut by 6 bases and J by 16 bases, with 19 bases left in between. In DNA, the CDR3 is TGTGCCAGCAGCTTAACGGGAGTAAATTATTATTTT. Encoded protein: CASSLTGVNYYF.

The CDR3 is CATSRVGQGGDTQYF. As DNA, the CDR3 is TGTGCCACCAGCAGAGTTGGACAGGGAGGAGATACGCAGTATTTT. This sequence joins TRBV15 and TRBJ2-3; 8 bases fit TRBD1. CDR3 length: 15 residues. The germline gives CDR1 LNHNV, CDR2 YYDKDF (reference sequence). The V gene end was trimmed by 1 base and the J gene end by 5 bases; junction bases not matched to a gene: 5.